The rows below give T cell receptor beta chains drawn from one sample of a study of somatic mutations in cytotoxic T cells in rheumatoid arthritis. Sequencing was performed with immunoSEQ multiplex PCR; in TCRdb, only in-frame clones are kept and a portion is missing. The sample shows roughly 17,000 clones, 75% to 90% of them seen only once. Sequenced: CD8+ T cells sorted from blood. The receptors were sampled from an adult with rheumatoid arthritis. CDR3s include the opening cysteine and the closing phenylalanine or tryptophan.

v_call | cdr3_aa
TRBV10-3 | CAISDPGGIRYGYTF
TRBV9 | CASSNRDPGNSPLHF
TRBV11-3 | CASSPGLAGATGELFF
TRBV7-6 | CASSNSGGGRNEQFF
TRBV7-6 | CASSLSGGDSYYEQYF
TRBV4-2 | CASSQDSSLSKKLFF
TRBV18 | CASTTGENEKLFF
TRBV27 | CASSLTWGAYEQYF
TRBV4-1 | CASSLVLDRGGTEAFF
TRBV27 | CASSVRDRPQETQYF
TRBV5-6 | CASSHGQGGANEKLFF
TRBV7-9 | CASSPTLRLTNYGYTF
TRBV11-2 | CASSLAPTGDYEQYF
TRBV6-1 | CASSEGEEGGTEAFF
TRBV18 | CASSGKVLNTGELFF
TRBV29-1 | CSVEDRGFEGTEAFF
TRBV28 | CASNLWGAEAFF
TRBV7-9 | CASSRTSGGRSDTQYF
TRBV15 | CATSPGPLSNIQYF
TRBV7-9 | CASSLESGTGIRSYGYTF
TRBV19 | CASRYRGQGSLNTGELFF
TRBV10-2 | CASSESWTGAPQPYGYTF
TRBV25-1 | CASSEWIVGVYGYTF
TRBV11-2 | CASSLEAGPSYEQYF
TRBV15 | CATSRGAGGPYEQYF
TRBV5-5 | CASSLARGGANVLTF
TRBV19 | CASTPYGGRRTDTQYF
TRBV30 | CAWGRLAGRYNEQFF
TRBV27 | CASSLSVSKLETQYF
TRBV11-1 | CASSLGYLEQYF
TRBV6-5 | CASSYEVSATNEKLFF
TRBV6-4 | CASSGTSGTDTQYF
TRBV10-3 | CAISGLDRGFGYTF
TRBV6-6 | CASSRSSYNSPLHF
TRBV10-3 | CAVSDSGGSYNEQFF
TRBV7-9 | CASSLEDKGWGTFF
TRBV7-9 | CASSVTETQYF
TRBV19 | CATRSGHYKSPLHF
TRBV7-9 | CASSLPSDRYEQYF
TRBV28 | CATSRGLPLSEQYF
TRBV6-1 | CASKEGSESGELFF
TRBV7-9 | CASSPLRGQGSYEQYF
TRBV19 | CASSPGTAHEKLFF
TRBV5-6 | CASSFGRTDTQYF
TRBV7-3 | CASRRTGGAYETQYF
TRBV7-9 | CASSSRGGLTEAFF